Given below is one TCR beta chain in context. Its antigen is unknown. Per germline, CDR1 ENHRY and CDR2 SYGVKD. This CDR3 region has 15 residues. V trimming: 6 bases; J trimming: 2 bases; junction bases outside the gene matches: 5. The sample comes from a study of T cells in Graves' hyperthyroidism and ophthalmopathy. As for the study in general: Blood from the periphery was taken at initial diagnosis, before any treatment.

RNA transcripts provided the source from which TCR beta CDR3 regions were amplified. A first-round RT-PCR of the TCR CDR3 used the HTBI primer set. TCRdb recomputed calls from the multiplex PCR reads with MiXCR, one row per CDR3 protein. The data hold 500,000 to 650,000 distinct CDR3 sequences, with more than 14% observed a single time. General observations from the study: Among clonotypes expanded in thyroid above 0.001, most were also found in blood.

Thyroid ultrasound and orbital computed tomography, with clinical symptoms and serum thyroxine and TRAb, informed diagnoses. Using more than 8 ml of fresh peripheral blood, PBMCs were prepared. The sequenced sample consisted of blood. The chain links TRBV10-3 to TRBJ2-5, with 11 bases aligning to TRBD2. The sequence was collected from a woman in her 50s with Graves' ophthalmopathy. The CDR3 region has the DNA TGTGCCATCAGCCTTGGGACTAGCGGACAAGAGACCCAGTACTTC. It is translated as CAISLGTSGQETQYF.